Listed below are T cell receptor beta chains from one sample, sequenced in a study of blood T cells in healthy people across ages. TCRdb itself ran the 5' RACE reads through MiXCR, one entry per CDR3 protein. The table records about a million distinct CDR3 sequences, 45% to 60% of them present only once. The sample taken for sequencing was blood. The receptor set was obtained from a woman aged 60-75 years in good health. The CDR3 runs from the conserved cysteine through the conserved F or W. The order of the fields is D gene, V gene, clone size, J gene, CDR3 DNA, CDR3 protein. D genes are given only for firm matches. Not all rows give a size; the values are once, few, many and, for expanded clones, a class.

>NA|TRBV12-3/TRBV12-4|NA|TRBJ2-4
TGTGCCAGCAGTTTTAGGCGAACCAAAAACATTCAGTACTTC
CASSFRRTKNIQYF
>NA|TRBV20-1|NA|TRBJ2-7
TGCAGTGCTAGAGTCGGCGAGCAGTACTTC
CSARVGEQYF
>TRBD1|TRBV6-2/TRBV6-3|NA|TRBJ2-5
TGTGCCAGCAGTTACTCGATCAAACAGGGGGCTTTGGAGACCCAGTACTTC
CASSYSIKQGALETQYF
>TRBD1|TRBV20-1|few|TRBJ1-2
TGCAGTGCTCCCCGTTTTACCGGGACAGGGGGTGGCGGCTACACCTTC
CSAPRFTGTGGGGYTF
>NA|TRBV12-3/TRBV12-4|few|TRBJ2-7
TGTGCCAGCAAACGGGACAAAGGTTACTCCTACGAGCAGTACTTC
CASKRDKGYSYEQYF
>NA|TRBV4-2|many|TRBJ2-1
TGTGCCAGCAGCCAAGATCTGCTTGGCAAGACCCAGTTCTTC
CASSQDLLGKTQFF
>NA|TRBV2|NA|TRBJ2-5
TGTGCCAGCAGGCAGTCAGGGCGAGAGACCCAGTACTTC
CASRQSGRETQYF
>NA|TRBV18|NA|TRBJ2-1
TGTGCCAGCTCAACCAAAACCCAGAGGGGGAGCAATGAGCAGTTCTTC
CASSTKTQRGSNEQFF
>NA|TRBV3-1|few|TRBJ2-7
TGTGCCAGCAGCCATCCAGGGGAGGCCTACGAGCAGTACTTC
CASSHPGEAYEQYF
>TRBD2|TRBV7-9|NA|TRBJ2-3
TGTGCCAGCATCGGCCGAAACTATGCGGGAGAAGTCGTTCCAGGAGATACGCAGTATTTT
CASIGRNYAGEVVPGDTQYF
>NA|TRBV6-5|few|TRBJ1-6
TGTGCCAGCAGTTATTTACCGAGAACGACTCGGGCTAGGTATAATTCACCCCTCCACTTT
CASSYLPRTTRARYNSPLHF
>NA|TRBV14|NA|TRBJ2-7
TGTGCCAGCAGCCAACAGAGGAACGAGCAGTACTTC
CASSQQRNEQYF
>TRBD2|TRBV7-9|NA|TRBJ2-1
TGTGCCAGCAGCGACATGGAGCGGGAGGAGCAGTTCTTC
CASSDMEREEQFF
>NA|TRBV29-1|NA|TRBJ2-7
TGCAGCGTTGCCCGTATCTCCTACAATGAGCAGTACTTC
CSVARISYNEQYF
>NA|TRBV20-1|NA|TRBJ2-7
TGCAGTGCTAGTCCCCAGCCCCCCTCCTACGAGCAGTACTTC
CSASPQPPSYEQYF
>TRBD2|TRBV7-8|NA|TRBJ2-3
TGTGCCAGCAGCTTAGGTACTAGCGGATTTAGCACAGATACGCAGTATTTT
CASSLGTSGFSTDTQYF
>TRBD2|TRBV11-2|NA|TRBJ2-5
TGTGCCAGCAGCCCCACTAGCGGGGCCAAGTACTTC
CASSPTSGAKYF
>TRBD1|TRBV29-1|NA|TRBJ1-5
TGCAGCGTCAGTAGTGACAGGGCTCAGCCCCAGCATTTT
CSVSSDRAQPQHF
>TRBD2|TRBV7-9|NA|TRBJ2-1
TGTGCCAGCAGCTTAGCGCTAGCGGGAGAACTCAATGAGCAGTTCTTC
CASSLALAGELNEQFF
>TRBD1|TRBV28|NA|TRBJ2-7
TGTGCCAGCAGTTTTTTGGGGACAGGGGCCTCCTACGAGCAGTACTTC
CASSFLGTGASYEQYF
>NA|TRBV7-2|NA|TRBJ2-7
TGTGCCAGCAGCTTAGCGGGGGGCCTCTACTACGAGCAGTACTTC
CASSLAGGLYYEQYF
>NA|TRBV7-9|NA|TRBJ1-6
TGTGCCAGCAGCTTAGAAGGGAATAGTTCACCCCTCCACTTT
CASSLEGNSSPLHF
>TRBD2|TRBV3-1|NA|TRBJ2-4
TGTGCCAGCAGCCAAGAACGGGCCCGGGGGGAAAACATTCAGTACTTC
CASSQERARGENIQYF
>NA|TRBV12-3/TRBV12-4|NA|TRBJ1-6
TGTGCCAGCGGAAGTTGGGGGTCAAGAAAGAATTCACCCCTCCACTTT
CASGSWGSRKNSPLHF
>NA|TRBV6-5|NA|TRBJ2-5
TGTGCCAGCAGTCCTGGGGGTGGGGAAGGAGAGACCCAGTACTTC
CASSPGGGEGETQYF
>NA|TRBV28|NA|TRBJ2-5
TGTGCCAGCAGCATGACACCAGAGACCCAGTACTTC
CASSMTPETQYF
>NA|TRBV7-2|few|TRBJ2-1
TGTGCCAGCAGCTTATGGGCAGGGGGAGGGTACAATGAGCAGTTCTTC
CASSLWAGGGYNEQFF
>NA|TRBV4-1|NA|TRBJ1-4
TGCGCCAGCAGCCAAGATCATTCCGGCCGCAAACTGTTTTTT
CASSQDHSGRKLFF